This section outlines one TCR beta chain sequence together with its context. This entry belongs to a study of blood T cell repertoires in COVID-19. Turning to the study itself: T cells, B-cell-depleted T cells, or PBMCs provided the cDNA or gDNA that served as material.

This CDR3 spans 13 amino acids. From germline, CDR1 is SGHVS and CDR2 FQNEAQ. The V end was cut by 5 bases, the J end by 2 bases, with 9 bases between. Authors' processing steps: How many nucleated cells were present was estimated from reference gene primer amplification. The repertoire was sequenced with immunoSEQ multiplex PCR; TCRdb's copy has only in-frame clones and lacks some. Clonal size and the V and J genes are those of that table, whereas D and trimming came from the DNA. The table shows some 90,000 clones, with approximately 86% occurring only once. V and J are TRBV7-8 and TRBJ1-1; D ambiguous. The sample taken for sequencing was peripheral blood. The TCR originated in a woman older than 75 with acute or convalescent COVID-19. This CDR3 is CASSIRSNTEAFF. The CDR3 nucleotides are TGTGCCAGCAGCATTCGGAGTAACACTGAAGCTTTCTTT.